The T cell receptor beta chain under discussion was sequenced for a study of T cell responses to AZD1222 COVID-19 vaccine. Study results and limitations: Reports say nearly half of spike-specific TCRs go after unmutated variant regions. It should be noted that donors were predominantly white British and more often female, and clonal diversity was possibly underestimated.

Trimming took 3 bases from V and 0 from J, leaving 10 bases between them. The CDR3 runs 14 residues. The germline gives CDR1 SGHRS, CDR2 YFSETQ. Profiled with immunoSEQ multiplex PCR; TCRdb holds only in-frame clones, not every one. In the table there are tens of thousands of clones, nearly 85% of which are singletons. This clone was counted ten times or more. Its antigen remains unknown. The chain joins TRBV5-1 to TRBJ2-7; possibly TRBD1 for D (5 bases). This receptor was taken from an adult in good health. The material was peripheral blood, obtained on day 0 of AZD1222 vaccination. CDR3 amino acids: CASSWEGASYEQYF. As DNA, the CDR3 is TGCGCCAGCAGCTGGGAAGGGGCCTCCTACGAGCAGTACTTC. Complete variable domain (other parts from reference TRBV5-1 and TRBJ2-7): KAGVTQTPRYLIKTRGQQVTLSCSPISGHRSVSWYQQTPGQGLQFLFEYFSETQRNKGNFPGRFSGRQFSNSRSEMNVSTLELGDSALYLCASSWEGASYEQYFGPGTRLTVT.